The sequence of this T cell receptor beta chain was determined in a study of tumor and adjacent non-tumor tissue in lung cancer. Study overall: The cohort had around twelve adenocarcinoma, a couple of squamous cell and 1 small cell patients. Each sample yielded 3.5 million to 5 million productive TCRbeta reads on average.

The sample holds a few counts of this clonotype. The antigen is not known. Whole-study findings and limits: Top 100 clones took a larger repertoire share in normal lung.

Three rounds of nested PCR, following a modified ARM-PCR protocol, produced the TCRbeta library. TCRdb fed the multiplex PCR reads into MiXCR, producing one record per CDR3 protein. The sample lists approximately 53,000 distinct CDR3 sequences; just under 75% were seen once. The germline V gene encodes CDR1 SGHTA and CDR2 FQGNSA. The V gene lost 2 bases and the J gene lost 3 bases, with 8 bases spanning the gap. The CDR3 has 15 residues. RNA was extracted from bulk tissue without any cell sorting. More than 3 cm separated this lung sample from the edge of the tumor. Source material: distant non-tumor lung tissue. The chain combines TRBV7-2 with TRBJ2-6; D call uncertain. This clonotype was obtained from a woman aged 55-69 years with non-small cell lung cancer. CDR3 region: CASSLTIIGANVLTF. The DNA of the CDR3 is TGTGCCAGCAGCTTAACCATCATTGGGGCCAACGTCCTGACTTTC.